The rows below give T cell receptor beta chains drawn from one sample of a study of T cell repertoires in aging, cancer and after chemotherapy. TCRdb re-derived calls from the multiplex PCR reads in MiXCR, one entry per CDR3 protein. The sample has about 8,700 distinct CDR3 sequences, around half seen once. The specimen sequenced was blood. Every receptor here comes from a human donor in good health. The CDR3 runs from the conserved cysteine through the conserved F or W. The D gene is left open where the match is weak. Size is stated for part of the rows, as once, few or many counts, or as a class when the clone is expanded.

. TRBJ2-5 TRBD2 TRBV6-1 TGTGCCAGCAGTTCTAGCGGGGGGGGACAAGAGACCCAGTACTTC CASSSSGGGQETQYF
. TRBJ2-6 TRBD1 TRBV5-6 TGTGCCAGCAGCTCCGGGACAGTTCGCTCTGGGGCCAACGTCCTGACTTTC CASSSGTVRSGANVLTF
. TRBJ2-6 TRBD1 TRBV7-2 TGTGCCAGCAGCGTACAGGGGACCATTCTCTCTGGGGCCAACGTCCTGACTTTC CASSVQGTILSGANVLTF
. TRBJ2-7 . TRBV19 TGTGCCAGTAGTATAGCTTTAGAGGGGGGAACCCCTCACTTC CASSIALEGGTPHF
. TRBJ2-3 . TRBV20-1 TGCAGTGCTAGAGATCAGGGGTCGGGCACAGATACGCAGTATTTT CSARDQGSGTDTQYF
. TRBJ2-3 TRBD2 TRBV19 TGTGCCAGTAGTGCCCTGCGACTAGCGGGTGCGGATACGCAGTATTTT CASSALRLAGADTQYF
few TRBJ2-3 . TRBV19 TGTGCCACCAAGGGGATAACCACAGATACGCAGTATTTT CATKGITTDTQYF
few TRBJ2-2 . TRBV6-2/TRBV6-3 TGTGCCAGCAGTTACTACCCATGGGACACCGGGGAGCTGTTTTTT CASSYYPWDTGELFF
. TRBJ1-2 . TRBV12-3/TRBV12-4 TGTGCCAGCAGTCCCCCTTCGGGTGCCCTCATCTATGGCTACACCTTC CASSPPSGALIYGYTF
medium-sized TRBJ1-2 . TRBV29-1 TGCAGCGTGTTCGAGGATTATGGCTACACCTTC CSVFEDYGYTF
. TRBJ1-6 . TRBV20-1 TGCAGTACCTTAGGTGGACAGCCCTTGCTTAATTCACCCCTCCACTTT CSTLGGQPLLNSPLHF
. TRBJ2-7 . TRBV6-2/TRBV6-3 TGTGCCAGCAGTCCACATCGCTACGAGCAGTACTTC CASSPHRYEQYF
few TRBJ2-5 . TRBV11-1 TGTGCCAGCAGCTCACTGCCCGGAGAGACCCAGTACTTC CASSSLPGETQYF
. TRBJ2-3 . TRBV15 TGTGCCACCAGCAGAGCTTCCGGACCCACAGATACGCAGTATTTT CATSRASGPTDTQYF
. TRBJ2-1 TRBD2 TRBV20-1 TGCAGTGCTAGTGCGGGAGGGTTCTACAATGAGCAGTTCTTC CSASAGGFYNEQFF
. TRBJ2-2 . TRBV19 TGTGCCAGTAGTCCTTGGATAGCGGAAAACACCGGGGAGCTGTTTTTT CASSPWIAENTGELFF
. TRBJ2-3 TRBD2 TRBV5-6 TGTGCCAGCAGCTCTAGCGGGAGCACAGATACGCAGTATTTT CASSSSGSTDTQYF
. TRBJ2-3 TRBD1 TRBV5-4 TGTGCCACCACCGTCAGGGGGCTTTCAGATACGCAGTATTTT CATTVRGLSDTQYF
. TRBJ2-3 TRBD2 TRBV25-1 TGTGCCAGCAGTGTGGGACTAGCGGAGACAGATACGCAGTATTTT CASSVGLAETDTQYF
. TRBJ2-7 TRBD2 TRBV18 TGTGCCAGCTCACCAAATACAGCGGGACTAGCTCGGTACGAGCAGTACTTC CASSPNTAGLARYEQYF
. TRBJ2-3 . TRBV19 TGTGCCATTAGTAGAAACGGGGCCCCCACAGATACGCAGTATTTT CAISRNGAPTDTQYF
. TRBJ2-5 . TRBV5-4 TGTGCCACGAAGGTGAGGCCGGGGTCGAGGGAGACCCAGTACTTC CATKVRPGSRETQYF
few TRBJ2-7 . TRBV5-6 TGTGCCAGCAGCTATTTAAGGACCTACTCCCACGAGCAGTACTTC CASSYLRTYSHEQYF
few TRBJ2-7 . TRBV15 TGTGCCACCAGGTCTGGGTTCTACTCCTACGAGCAGTACTTC CATRSGFYSYEQYF
. TRBJ2-5 TRBD2 TRBV7-9 TGTGCCAGCAGCTTAGTCACGGCCGTGAGCGGGGGTCCGCAGACCCAGTACTTC CASSLVTAVSGGPQTQYF
. TRBJ2-1 . TRBV30 TGTGCCTGGGAGCGTTCCCACAATGAGCAGTTCTTC CAWERSHNEQFF
. TRBJ2-5 . TRBV19 TGTGCCAGTACCCAGGGGTTCGGAGAGACCCAGTACTTC CASTQGFGETQYF
. TRBJ1-5 . TRBV19 TGTGCCAGTAGTAGATCCGACAGATATAGCAATCAGCCCCAGCATTTT CASSRSDRYSNQPQHF
. TRBJ2-7 TRBD1 TRBV18 TGTGCCAGCTCACTCGACAGGGGATCCTACGAGCAGTACTTC CASSLDRGSYEQYF
few TRBJ2-7 . TRBV6-6 TGTGCCAGCAGTTACGTAACAGGGAGCTCCTACGAGCAGTACTTC CASSYVTGSSYEQYF
once TRBJ1-2 . TRBV11-1 TGTGCCAGCAGCCAACAAGCTAACTATAGCTACACCTTC CASSQQANYSYTF
. TRBJ1-2 . TRBV2 TGTGCCAGCAGGAAGGAGTACGGGGATGGCTACACCTTC CASRKEYGDGYTF
. TRBJ2-5 TRBD1 TRBV12-3/TRBV12-4 TGTGCCAGCAGTTCACGACAGGGGATGTACCAAGAGACCCAGTACTTC CASSSRQGMYQETQYF
few TRBJ1-2 . TRBV29-1 TGCAGCGATACCTTCGGGGAAAGCTACACCTTC CSDTFGESYTF
. TRBJ2-1 TRBD2 TRBV5-4 TGTGCCAGCAGCTTGGAGGGCGGGGGAAGCTACAATGAGCAGTTCTTC CASSLEGGGSYNEQFF
. TRBJ2-7 . TRBV6-1 TGTGCCAGCAAGGTATCCGGGGATTTAAGCTACGAGCAGTACTTC CASKVSGDLSYEQYF
few TRBJ1-1 TRBD1 TRBV30 TGTGCCTGGAGTTTGGGACAGATTAACACTGAAGCTTTCTTT CAWSLGQINTEAFF
few TRBJ2-1 . TRBV19 TGTGCCAGTATGAGTCAAGGGAAGTTTCCCAATGAGCAGTTCTTC CASMSQGKFPNEQFF
. TRBJ2-7 . TRBV27 TGTGCCAGCAGTCCCGCGTCTAGCGCGTTATCCTACGAGCAGTACTTC CASSPASSALSYEQYF
. TRBJ2-1 TRBD2 TRBV30 TGTGCCTGGAGTGTAAGAGGTCTAGCGGGCGACAATGAGCAGTTCTTC CAWSVRGLAGDNEQFF
. TRBJ2-7 TRBD1 TRBV27 TGTGCCAGCAGTTTAGAGGGGGACAGCTGGGGTGGAAAGCAGTACTTC CASSLEGDSWGGKQYF
. TRBJ1-5 . TRBV6-1 TGTGCCAGCAGGTCCGGACATTGGACTCAGCCCCAGCATTTT CASRSGHWTQPQHF
. TRBJ1-3 . TRBV19 TGTGCCAGTAGTATGAGGGGAAACACCATATATTTT CASSMRGNTIYF
. TRBJ2-6 . TRBV5-4 TGTGCCAGCGCCTCCTCTGGGGCCAACGTCCTGACTTTC CASASSGANVLTF
. TRBJ1-2 TRBD1 TRBV5-5 TGTGCCAGCAGGGGGACAGGGGGAGGCTATGGCTACACCTTC CASRGTGGGYGYTF
few TRBJ2-2 TRBD1 TRBV6-5 TGTGCCAGCAGTTCCGGGACAGGGCCCACCGGGGAGCTGTTTTTT CASSSGTGPTGELFF
. TRBJ2-3 . TRBV15 TGTGCCACCAGTGGGGGCAGAACTAGCACAGATACGCAGTATTTT CATSGGRTSTDTQYF
. TRBJ2-3 . TRBV12-3/TRBV12-4 TGTGCCAGCAGTTTTTCCGGGGATACGCAGTATTTT CASSFSGDTQYF
. TRBJ2-1 . TRBV29-1 TGCAGCGTTGGAATTAATGAGCAGTTCTTC CSVGINEQFF
. TRBJ2-7 TRBD1 TRBV28 TGTGCCAGCAGCACCGGGACAGGGGGCTCCTACGAGCAGTACTTC CASSTGTGGSYEQYF
. TRBJ2-5 . TRBV6-4 TGTGCCGGGAATTACGGGGGGCCCCAAGAGACCCAGTACTTC CAGNYGGPQETQYF
. TRBJ2-7 . TRBV7-9 TGTGCCAGCAGCTTGACGGGGGCCCACGAGCAGTACTTC CASSLTGAHEQYF
. TRBJ2-1 . TRBV12-3/TRBV12-4 TGTGCCAGCAGTCCTGACACCAATGAGCAGTTCTTC CASSPDTNEQFF
few TRBJ2-7 . TRBV29-1 TGCAGCGTTGTGCCCGGGCAGGGGGGCACCTACGAGCAGTACTTC CSVVPGQGGTYEQYF
. TRBJ1-2 TRBD1 TRBV6-5 TGTGCCAGCAGTTACTCCGGGACAGGGGTCAGGGGCTACACCTTC CASSYSGTGVRGYTF
few TRBJ2-7 TRBD2 TRBV6-5 TGTGCCAGCAGTTACGGCAGTAGCGGGGACTCCTACGAGCAGTACTTC CASSYGSSGDSYEQYF
. TRBJ2-5 TRBD1 TRBV6-1 TGTGCCAGCAGTGAACGCAGGACAGGGCAAGAGACCCAGTACTTC CASSERRTGQETQYF
few TRBJ1-6 . TRBV29-1 TGCAGCGTTAAAACCGGGGGCCCGTATAATTCACCCCTCCACTTT CSVKTGGPYNSPLHF
. TRBJ2-7 TRBD1 TRBV27 TGTGCCAGCAGTCTGGGACAGGCGTCCTACGAGCAGTACTTC CASSLGQASYEQYF